The T cell receptor beta chain under discussion was sequenced for a study of blood T cell repertoires in COVID-19. Looking at the study overall: The origin of the acute and convalescent COVID-19 samples was the United States, Italy and Spain. Nucleic acid was either cDNA or gDNA, and it came from T cells, B-cell-depleted T cells, or PBMCs.

Methods used by the authors: Estimation of nucleated cell counts was performed using reference gene primer amplification. This table comes from immunoSEQ multiplex PCR, and its TCRdb copy is limited to in-frame clones, with some not included. D and trimming come from the DNA, and the V and J calls and clone size come from that table. The sample records under 250,000 clones, roughly four fifths being singletons. The junction had 9 bases not matched to a gene; V was cut back by 8 bases and J by 4 bases. The CDR3 is 14 residues long. Germline V gives CDR1 LNHDA, CDR2 SQIVND (reference sequence). The specimen sequenced was peripheral blood. This TCR derives from a woman in her thirties or forties with acute or convalescent COVID-19. The rearrangement uses TRBV19 and TRBJ1-1; 8 bases agree with TRBD1. The CDR3 is CASGSDRGITEAFF. The CDR3 nucleotides read TGTGCCAGTGGGAGCGACAGGGGAATCACTGAAGCTTTCTTT.